Shown below are 8 T cell receptor beta chains from a single sample sequenced in a study of read filtering for tumor transcriptome and immune sequencing. This library used around 0.4 ug RNA and molecular barcoded adaptors spanning alpha/delta and beta/gamma chains. TCRdb re-derived calls from the reads in MiXCR, one entry per CDR3 protein. The sample holds 100,000 to 150,000 distinct CDR3 sequences, roughly an eighth seen once. Input material: a population of CD138-negative cells sorted from bone marrow. Receptors were obtained from a donor aged 40 or over with multiple myeloma.

This clonotype was detected ten times or more. The gene calls are TRBV7-9 and TRBJ1-4, with D maybe TRBD1 (6 bases). Trimming removed 4 bases from V and 0 bases from J, with 12 bases in between. Germline V gives CDR1 SEHNR, CDR2 FQNEAQ (reference sequence). CDR3 length: 16 amino acids. CDR3 amino acids: CASSSGQTTTNEKLFF. In nucleotides, the CDR3 is TGTGCCAGCAGCTCGGGACAAACTACAACTAATGAAAAACTGTTTTTT.

V and J are TRBV7-9 and TRBJ2-1; D ambiguous. Germline CDR1 SEHNR, CDR2 FQNEAQ (reference sequence). V lost 4 bases and J lost 10, with 14 bases in between. CDR3 length: 13 residues. CDR3 sequence: CASSSGYYGEQFF. The CDR3 bases are TGTGCCAGCAGCTCAGGATACTATGGAGAGCAGTTCTTC. The variable domain in full, with the rest retrieved from reference TRBV7-9 and TRBJ2-1, is DTGVSQNPRHKITKRGQNVTFRCDPISEHNRLYWYRQTLGQGPEFLTYFQNEAQLEKSRLLSDRFSAERPKGSFSTLEIQRTEQGDSAMYLCASSSGYYGEQFFGPGTRLTVL.

To note about this clonotype: This is likely an artifact of a read error, given a far larger clone one base away. For the CDR3, the DNA is TGTGCCAGCAGCCCCAGGGGTAGGTCCAATGAGCAGTCCTTC. As protein: CASSPRGRSNEQSF. V is TRBV7-3 and J is TRBJ2-1, with a weak D call TRBD1 (6 bases). This CDR3 comprises 14 residues. Germline lookup yields CDR1 SGHTA and CDR2 FQGTGA. The entire variable domain, with the rest obtained from reference TRBV7-3 and TRBJ2-1, is as follows: GAGVSQTPSNKVTEKGKYVELRCDPISGHTALYWYRQSLGQGPEFLIYFQGTGAADDSGLPNDRFFAVRPEGSVSTLKIQRTERGDSAVYLCASSPRGRSNEQSFGPGTRLTVL.

Remarks on this clonotype: It may be a read error: a sequence one base away is much more abundant. Given the absence of the conserved phenylalanine or tryptophan at the CDR3 end, a read error is likely. The chain uses TRBV7-8 and TRBJ2-1, with 7 bases matching TRBD1. This CDR3 is 12 amino acids long. The ends lost 11 bases at V and 7 bases at J; junction bases unmatched: 8. CDR1 is SGHVS, CDR2 FQNEAQ, per germline. The CDR3 DNA sequence: TGTGCCGCCGAGGGGGCTTTTAATGAGCAGTTCCTC. Amino acid sequence: CAAEGAFNEQFL.

The sample holds many counts of this clonotype. The chain links TRBV20-1 to TRBJ2-5; TRBD2 matches at 13 bases. CDR1 DFQATT and CDR2 SNEGSKA come from the germline V gene (reference sequence). With 6 bases clipped from V and 5 bases from J, the junction kept 9 bases outside the gene matches. This CDR3 comprises 15 residues. The DNA for the CDR3 is TGCAGTGCCTTCACTAGCGGGAGGGGAGGCGAGACCCAGTACTTC. It yields the protein CSAFTSGRGGETQYF.

Note on this clonotype: A much larger clone is a single base away; this may be a read error. V and J are TRBV7-9 and TRBJ2-1, with 9 positions matching TRBD1. The CDR3 contains 16 residues. The V gene's germline CDR1 is SEHNR and CDR2 FQNEAQ (reference sequence). The CDR3 sequence: CASSRDRESSYNGQFF. CDR3 sequence (DNA): TGTGCCAGCAGCCGGGACAGGGAGAGCTCCTACAATGGGCAGTTCTTC.

Ten or more counts support this clonotype. The chain couples TRBV7-2 to TRBJ2-1; 7 nucleotides match TRBD2. This CDR3 contains 18 residues. V lost 2 bases and J lost 0; bases outside the gene matches: 10. Germline CDR1 is SGHTA and CDR2 is FQGNSA. CDR3 amino acids: CASSLSRGGGISYNEQFF. CDR3 sequence (DNA): TGTGCCAGCAGCTTAAGTCGCGGGGGTGGGATCTCCTACAATGAGCAGTTCTTC.

The sample holds many counts of this clonotype. The rearrangement joins TRBV29-1 to TRBJ2-1, with 12 bases that match TRBD2. Trimming at V came to 7 bases and at J to 2 bases, leaving 6 bases not matched to a gene. The CDR3 extends over 15 amino acids. Germline-derived CDR1 and CDR2 are SQVTM and ANQGSEA. The CDR3 DNA reads as TGCAGCGCAATGGGACTAGCGGGTACCTACAATGAGCAGTTCTTC. Translating it yields CSAMGLAGTYNEQFF.